These 18 T cell receptor beta chains were sequenced from one sample in a study of T cells in Graves' hyperthyroidism and ophthalmopathy. RNA transcripts were the template for amplifying TCR beta CDR3 regions. HTBI primers drove first-round RT-PCR of the TCR CDR3. TCRdb used MiXCR to reprocess the multiplex PCR reads, holding one entry per CDR3 protein. The sample contains about 300,000 distinct CDR3 sequences, 20% to 30% of which appear only once. The source material was blood. Receptor source: a man aged 40-49 years with Graves' hyperthyroidism that later progressed to Graves' ophthalmopathy.

This chain links TRBV20-1 with TRBJ1-2; 7 positions agree with TRBD1. This CDR3 region has 16 residues. Unmatched junction bases numbered 10, after V lost 1 base and J lost 2 bases. Germline values: CDR1 DFQATT, CDR2 SNEGSKA (reference sequence). The CDR3, as DNA: TGCAGTGCTAGAGTACCACCGGGACAGCCAAACTATGGCTACACCTTC. This encodes CSARVPPGQPNYGYTF.

The V and J genes are TRBV11-1 and TRBJ1-2; 7 bases agree with TRBD1. This CDR3 contains 14 residues. Germline lookup yields CDR1 SGHAT and CDR2 FQDESV (reference sequence). V was clipped by 5 bases and J by 4 bases; unmatched bases: 7. DNA for the CDR3: TGTGCCAGCAGCACGACAGGGCCCGTCTATGGCTACACCTTC. Residues: CASSTTGPVYGYTF.

This clonotype has ten or more counts. The V gene is TRBV7-9, the J gene TRBJ1-5; TRBD1 matches at 8 bases. Germline-derived CDR1 and CDR2 are SEHNR and FQNEAQ (reference sequence). V shed 5 bases, J shed 5 bases, and the junction held 8 bases outside the gene matches. The CDR3 is 15 amino acids. In DNA form, the CDR3 reads TGTGCCAGCAGCCCAGGGGGCTTTCAGGATCAGCCCCAGCATTTT. Encoded protein: CASSPGGFQDQPQHF.

This clonotype has ten or more counts. The CDR3 sequence: CASSWTGPNGYTF. The CDR3 DNA reads as TGTGCCAGCAGCTGGACAGGGCCTAATGGCTACACCTTC. The chain employs TRBV7-2 and TRBJ1-2; TRBD1 agrees at 8 bases. V trimming: 4 bases; J trimming: 6 bases; junction bases outside the gene matches: 4. From germline, CDR1 is SGHTA and CDR2 FQGNSA. This CDR3 comprises 13 residues.

This clonotype has at least ten counts. CDR3 residues: CASREETQYF. For the CDR3, the DNA is TGTGCCAGCAGAGAGGAGACCCAGTACTTC. The chain is built from TRBV2 and TRBJ2-5, with D unclear. This CDR3 comprises 10 residues. Germline V gene data show CDR1 as SNHLY and CDR2 as FYNNEI. Trimming took off 6 bases at V and 5 bases at J, with 4 bases between the two ends.

This clonotype was recorded a few times. CDR3 in amino acids: CASSLAGSAIGYTF. CDR3 DNA sequence: TGTGCCAGCAGCTTAGCTGGTAGTGCGATAGGCTACACCTTC. V and J are TRBV7-8 and TRBJ1-2; D is unresolved. Germline V gene data show CDR1 as SGHVS and CDR2 as FQNEAQ. The CDR3 is 14 amino acids. V lost 0 bases, J lost 8 bases, and 13 bases lay in between.

There are many counts of this clonotype. The V call is TRBV28, the J call TRBJ1-5; a weak D match, TRBD1 (5 bases). The V end lost 2 bases, the J end lost 3 bases, and 11 bases lay between the germline ends. The CDR3 runs to 15 residues. Germline CDR1 MDHEN, CDR2 SYDVKM. For the CDR3, the DNA is TGTGCCAGCAGTTTAAGATTAGGGACCAATCAGCCCCAGCATTTT. Translated: CASSLRLGTNQPQHF. The complete variable domain, with remaining parts taken from reference TRBV28 and TRBJ1-5, reads DVKVTQSSRYLVKRTGEKVFLECVQDMDHENMFWYRQDPGLGLRLIYFSYDVKMKEKGDIPEGYSVSREKKERFSLILESASTNQTSMYLCASSLRLGTNQPQHFGDGTRLSIL.

This clonotype was seen ten or more times. The chain links TRBV6-2 or TRBV6-3 to TRBJ1-5; 7 bases match TRBD1. The germline gives CDR1 MNHEY, CDR2 SVGEGT. The ends lost 6 bases at V and 1 base at J; junction bases unmatched: 6. This CDR3 comprises 15 residues. The CDR3 bases are TGTGCCAGCAGGAAAGACAGGGCCAGCAATCAGCCCCAGCATTTT. Translating gives CASRKDRASNQPQHF.

This clonotype was seen at least ten times. The chain is built from TRBV5-1 and TRBJ2-7, with 7 nucleotides matching TRBD1. Germline V CDR1 and CDR2: SGHRS, YFSETQ. This CDR3 is built from 13 residues. V was pared by 7 bases and J by 0 bases, with 4 bases of the junction left unmatched. The CDR3 spells CASRQGVSYEQYF. The CDR3 region has the DNA TGCGCCAGCCGGCAGGGGGTCTCCTACGAGCAGTACTTC. Full variable domain (missing parts from reference TRBV5-1 and TRBJ2-7): KAGVTQTPRYLIKTRGQQVTLSCSPISGHRSVSWYQQTPGQGLQFLFEYFSETQRNKGNFPGRFSGRQFSNSRSEMNVSTLELGDSALYLCASRQGVSYEQYFGPGTRLTVT.

CDR3 in DNA: TGTGCCAGCAGTTCCGGACTAGCGGGAGCCAACTACGAGCAGTACTTC. Residues: CASSSGLAGANYEQYF. The chain is built from TRBV6-2 or TRBV6-3 and TRBJ2-7; TRBD2 matches at 13 bases. The CDR3 spans 16 residues. Germline assignment: CDR1 MNHEY and CDR2 SVGEGT. V lost 4 bases, J lost 3 bases, and 6 bases stayed unmatched.

This clonotype was seen at least ten times. The chain recombines TRBV12-3 or TRBV12-4 with TRBJ2-2; TRBD1 matches at 8 bases. The CDR3 has 19 amino acids. V trimming: 1 base; J trimming: 4 bases; junction bases outside the gene matches: 14. The CDR3 region has the DNA TGTGCCAGCAGTTTAGACGTAGGGCAGGGGGCGTTAATCACCGGGGAGCTGTTTTTT. It yields the protein CASSLDVGQGALITGELFF.

The table lists this clonotype with many counts. The chain combines TRBV6-5 with TRBJ1-1, with D hard to call. The CDR3 extends over 12 amino acids. The V and J ends lost 7 bases and 7 bases respectively, with 13 bases between them. CDR1 is MNHEY, CDR2 SVGAGI, per germline. CDR3 region: CASTKVWDEAFF. The CDR3 DNA follows: TGTGCCAGCACTAAGGTATGGGATGAAGCTTTCTTT.

V is TRBV18 and J is TRBJ2-4; a possible D gene is TRBD2 (5 bases). The CDR3 is 13 amino acids. The germline V gene has CDR1 KGHSH and CDR2 LQKENI. Trimming removed 3 bases at V and 5 bases at J, with 8 bases between. The CDR3 bases are TGTGCCAGCTCACCTTCGGAGGAAAACATTCAGTACTTC. It codes for CASSPSEENIQYF.

This clonotype was recorded many times. The genes are TRBV6-1 and TRBJ1-2; 10 bases are a match to TRBD1. V dropped 7 bases and J dropped 6; count of bases not matched to a gene: 5. Germline loops: CDR1 MNHNS, CDR2 SASEGT. The CDR3 covers 13 residues. CDR3 loop: CASTRDRGNGYTF. The CDR3 DNA follows: TGTGCCAGCACCCGGGACAGGGGTAATGGCTACACCTTC.

This chain joins TRBV12-3 or TRBV12-4 and TRBJ1-5; the D gene is possibly TRBD1 (6 bases). CDR3 length: 15 residues. V was pared by 6 bases and J by 5 bases, with 17 bases between. The CDR3 nucleotides read TGTGCCAGCAGCTACCCCGGGGCAGGGGATCAGCCCCAGCATTTT. This sequence encodes CASSYPGAGDQPQHF.

The table lists this clonotype with many counts. The chain employs TRBV12-3 or TRBV12-4 and TRBJ1-1; a possible D gene is TRBD1 (5 bases). CDR3 length equals 12 residues. Between the trimmed V and J ends, which lost 4 bases and 11 bases, there was a span of 14 bases. CDR3 amino acids: CASSSGEDGAFF. Written as DNA, the CDR3 is TGTGCCAGCAGTTCGGGGGAGGATGGGGCTTTCTTT.

This clonotype was counted at least ten times. This sequence joins TRBV6-5 and TRBJ2-7, with TRBD1 matching 10 bases. Germline CDR1 and CDR2: MNHEY and SVGAGI. The CDR3 length is 15 residues. V lost 6 bases and J lost 4; bases outside the gene matches: 9. CDR3 sequence reads: CASRVRDRGNYEQYF. CDR3 DNA sequence: TGTGCCAGCAGGGTCCGGGACAGGGGTAATTACGAGCAGTACTTC.

This clonotype was detected ten times or more. The chain is built from TRBV5-1 and TRBJ2-7; the match to TRBD2 covers 7 bases. CDR1 and CDR2 (germline): SGHRS, YFSETQ. This CDR3 is built from 15 residues. J gave up 5 bases and V 4 bases, and 12 bases lay outside the gene matches. Written as DNA, the CDR3 is TGCGCCAGCAGCCGAACTAGCGAATTTTCCCACGAGCAGTACTTC. Its protein product is CASSRTSEFSHEQYF.